The text below deals with one T cell receptor (beta chain). Its matching antigen is unknown. Each sorted subset replicate got 200 ng genomic DNA, roughly 27,000 genomes. Produced via immunoSEQ multiplex PCR; TCRdb's table is partial and in-frame only. This table has approximately 95,000 clones, about two thirds appearing once. The germline V and J ends were trimmed by 7 bases and 1 base, with 9 bases remaining between them. Germline CDR1 WNHNN, CDR2 SYGVQD (reference sequence). This CDR3 has 13 amino acids. This record belongs to a study of shared clonotypes between healthy human individuals. Study observations and caveats: Generation of non-shared clonotypes was less probable than generation of clonotypes shared by all four donors. For naive CD4 cells, roughly 5% of clonotypes were shared across four donors. Larger estimated richness was generally seen in naive subsets than in memory subsets.

This sequence joins TRBV10-1 and TRBJ2-3; D unclear. The TCR sequence derives from a man younger than 45 in good health. The sequenced sample was memory CD8+ T cells sorted from blood. The sample's subset: CD45RO+ cells pooled with CCR7-negative TemRA cells. CDR3 residues: CASTGSGTDTQYF. The CDR3 region has the DNA TGCGCCAGCACCGGTTCCGGCACAGATACGCAGTATTTT.